This passage covers 4 T cell receptor beta chains from one sample sequenced in a study of spatial heterogeneity in lung cancer. Time point of the sample: sample taken at primary tumor resection. Whole RNA came from tumor, nontumor lung or frozen PBMC and was sequenced without being sorted. TCRdb re-called the 5' RACE reads through MiXCR, storing one row per CDR3 protein. The table records 82,000 or so distinct CDR3 sequences, 10% to 15% of them present only once. Sequenced here: PBMCs, sampled at surgery. The receptors stem from a male donor with early-stage non-small cell lung cancer.

The DNA for the CDR3 is TGTGCCAGCAGCCCTTGGACCCCTCCTCGGGAGCAGTACTTC. Its protein is CASSPWTPPREQYF. The J gene is TRBJ2-7, the V gene TRBV13; no clear D. Trimming left V 5 bases short and J 7 bases short, with 18 bases between. The germline V gene encodes CDR1 PRHDT and CDR2 FYEKMQ (reference sequence). The CDR3 is made up of 14 amino acids. The full variable domain, completed using reference TRBV13 and TRBJ2-7, is AAGVIQSPRHLIKEKRETATLKCYPIPRHDTVYWYQQGPGQDPQFLISFYEKMQSDKGSIPDRFSAQQFSDYHSELNMSSLELGDSALYFCASSPWTPPREQYFGPGTRLTVT.

This clonotype was observed a few times. The V gene is TRBV24-1, the J gene TRBJ2-7; 11 bases are a match to TRBD2. CDR3 length: 13 residues. The J segment lost 7 bases and the V segment lost 4 bases, leaving 2 bases of the junction unmatched. Germline V CDR1 and CDR2: KGHDR, SFDVKD. Here the CDR3 reads CATSEASGREQYF. As DNA, the CDR3 is TGTGCCACCAGTGAAGCTAGCGGGAGGGAGCAGTACTTC.

This clonotype occurred a few times. J is TRBJ2-3 and V is TRBV5-1, with 8 bases lining up with TRBD2. CDR1 is SGHRS and CDR2 is YFSETQ in the germline V gene. The CDR3 covers 16 residues. Trimming at V came to 1 base and at J to 0 bases, leaving 4 bases not matched to a gene. The CDR3, as DNA: TGCGCCAGCAGCTTGCCCACTAGCGGTAGCACAGATACGCAGTATTTT. Translating gives CASSLPTSGSTDTQYF.

This clonotype was seen more than once but under ten times. This chain connects TRBV2 to TRBJ2-1; TRBD2 is a possible D gene (5 bases). The germline CDR1 and CDR2 sequences are SNHLY and FYNNEI. Trimming stripped 7 bases from V and 7 bases from J, with 8 bases between. The CDR3 extends over 11 amino acids. In nucleotides, the CDR3 is TGTGCCAGCAAAGAGGGAAATGAGCAGTTCTTC. Translated: CASKEGNEQFF.